This TCR beta chain stems from a study of T cells in women clearing cervical HPV infection. Turning to the study itself: Cases were women with histologically confirmed HPV16-related CIN3 or worse, including 2 invasive cancers.

Whole-study findings and limits: CIN3+ cases had significantly higher TCR repertoire richness than controls, but evenness did not differ.

Sequencing used immunoSEQ multiplex PCR; TCRdb keeps in-frame clones, though not all of them. The repertoire table contains 20,000 to 25,000 clones. As for this clone: Its target is not known.

The sequence came from a woman between 18 and 75 years old with a cervical HPV16 infection that either progressed to CIN3+ or cleared (not recorded which). The source material was blood buffy coat.

Incomplete CDR3 DNA: TGTGCCAGCAGTTACATGGGACAGGTAATGAGTGGC. This gives the protein CASSYMGQVMSG. The complete CDR3 reads CASSYMGQVMSGYTF. The chain has TRBV6-2 or TRBV6-3 and TRBJ1-2; 8 bases match TRBD1. The sequence runs out 3 residues before the end of the CDR3; the remainder is reconstructed from the germline J gene. The CDR3 covers 15 residues. Germline V gene data show CDR1 as MNHEY and CDR2 as SVGEGT. Germline trimming cut 2 bases from V and 7 bases from J; bases unmatched to any gene: 9.